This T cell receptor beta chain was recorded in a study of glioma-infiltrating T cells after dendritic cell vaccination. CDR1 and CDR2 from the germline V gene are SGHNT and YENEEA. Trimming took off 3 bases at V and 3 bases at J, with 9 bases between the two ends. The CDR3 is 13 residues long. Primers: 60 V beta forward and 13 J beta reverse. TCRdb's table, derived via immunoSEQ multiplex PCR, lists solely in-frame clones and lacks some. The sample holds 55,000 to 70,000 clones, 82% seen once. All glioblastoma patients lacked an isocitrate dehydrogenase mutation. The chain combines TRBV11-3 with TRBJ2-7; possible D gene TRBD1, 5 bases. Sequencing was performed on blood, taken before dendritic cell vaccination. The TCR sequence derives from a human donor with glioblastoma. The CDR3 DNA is TGTGCCAGCAGCTTCCGGCAGGGCTACGAGCAGTACTTC. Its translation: CASSFRQGYEQYF.